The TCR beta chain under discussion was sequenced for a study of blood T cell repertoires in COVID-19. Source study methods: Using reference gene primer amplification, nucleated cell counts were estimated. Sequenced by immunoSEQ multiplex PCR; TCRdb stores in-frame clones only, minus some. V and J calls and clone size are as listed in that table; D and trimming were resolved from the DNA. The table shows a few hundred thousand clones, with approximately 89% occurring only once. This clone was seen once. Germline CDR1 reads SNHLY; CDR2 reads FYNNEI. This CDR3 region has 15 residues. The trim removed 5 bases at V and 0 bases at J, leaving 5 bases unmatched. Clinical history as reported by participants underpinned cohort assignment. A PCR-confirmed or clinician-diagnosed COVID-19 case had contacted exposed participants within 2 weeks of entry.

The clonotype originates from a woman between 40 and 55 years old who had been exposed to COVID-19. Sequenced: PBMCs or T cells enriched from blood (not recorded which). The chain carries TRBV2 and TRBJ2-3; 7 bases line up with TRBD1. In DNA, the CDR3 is TGTGCCAGCAGTCGGGGACAGCTTAGCACAGATACGCAGTATTTT. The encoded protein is CASSRGQLSTDTQYF.